This TCR beta chain was identified during a study of T-cell reconstitution after alpha-beta-depleted transplantation in children. Preparation of the TCRbeta library used unique molecular identifiers. TCRdb independently ran MiXCR on the PCR reads; one entry per CDR3 protein. The profile shows a few hundred thousand distinct CDR3 sequences, roughly 27% of them singletons. Looked up from germline, CDR1 is DFQATT and CDR2 is SNEGSKA (reference sequence). This CDR3 spans 18 amino acids. Deletions cut 1 base from V and 4 bases from J, with 23 bases between. In the case of this clonotype: Its target is unknown.

Study-level results: Approximately two months post-transplant, alpha-beta T cells reportedly originated from several hundred expanded graft clones.

The sequencing here drew on PBMCs, taken before TCRalphabeta/CD19-depleted stem cell transplant. The origin of this receptor is a boy under three years old with Wiskott-Aldrich syndrome, due to receive a stem cell transplant. The chain uses TRBV20-1 and TRBJ2-1; the D gene could be TRBD1 or TRBD2 (5 bases each). This CDR3 reads CSARAPLVWGTSYNEQFF. CDR3 in DNA: TGCAGTGCTAGAGCCCCTTTGGTGTGGGGGACCTCGTACAATGAGCAGTTCTTC.